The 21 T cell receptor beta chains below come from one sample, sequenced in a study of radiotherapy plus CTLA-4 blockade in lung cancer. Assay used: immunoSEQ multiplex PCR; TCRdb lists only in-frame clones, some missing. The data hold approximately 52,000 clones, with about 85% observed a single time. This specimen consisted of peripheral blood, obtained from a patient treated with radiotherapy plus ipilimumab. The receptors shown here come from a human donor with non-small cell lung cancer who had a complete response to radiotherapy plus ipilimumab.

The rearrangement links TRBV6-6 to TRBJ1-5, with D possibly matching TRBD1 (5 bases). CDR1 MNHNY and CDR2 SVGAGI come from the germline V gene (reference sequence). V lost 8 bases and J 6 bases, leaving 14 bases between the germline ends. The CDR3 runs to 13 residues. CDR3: CASSRQLRQPQHF. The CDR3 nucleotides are TGTGCCAGCTCAAGACAGTTACGTCAGCCCCAGCATTTT.

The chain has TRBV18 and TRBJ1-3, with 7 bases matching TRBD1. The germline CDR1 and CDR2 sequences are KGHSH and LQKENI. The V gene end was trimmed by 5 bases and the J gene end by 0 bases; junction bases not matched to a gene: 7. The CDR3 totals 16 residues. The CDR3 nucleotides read TGTGCCAGCTCAGCCGGGACAGTGAGCTCTGGAAACACCATATATTTT. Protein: CASSAGTVSSGNTIYF.

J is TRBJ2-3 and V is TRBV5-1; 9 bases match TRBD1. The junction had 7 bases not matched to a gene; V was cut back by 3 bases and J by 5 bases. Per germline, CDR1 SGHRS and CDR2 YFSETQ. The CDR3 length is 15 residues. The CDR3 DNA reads TGCGCCAGCAGCTGGGGGACAGGGAATAAAGATACGCAGTATTTT. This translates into CASSWGTGNKDTQYF.

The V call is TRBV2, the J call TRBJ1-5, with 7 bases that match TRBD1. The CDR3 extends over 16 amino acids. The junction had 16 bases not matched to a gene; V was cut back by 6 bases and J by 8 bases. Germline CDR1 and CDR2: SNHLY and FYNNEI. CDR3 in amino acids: CASRETETGTGEPQHF. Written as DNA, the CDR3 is TGTGCCAGCAGGGAGACCGAGACAGGGACCGGAGAGCCCCAGCATTTT. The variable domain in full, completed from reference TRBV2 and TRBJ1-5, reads EPEVTQTPSHQVTQMGQEVILRCVPISNHLYFYWYRQILGQKVEFLVSFYNNEISEKSEIFDDQFSVERPDGSNFTLKIRSTKLEDSAMYFCASRETETGTGEPQHFGDGTRLSIL.

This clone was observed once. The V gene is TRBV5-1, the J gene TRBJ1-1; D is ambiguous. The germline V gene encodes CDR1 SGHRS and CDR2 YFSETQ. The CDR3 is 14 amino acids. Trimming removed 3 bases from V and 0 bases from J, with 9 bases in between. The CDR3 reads CASSSGEMNTEAFF. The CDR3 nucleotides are TGCGCCAGCAGCTCGGGAGAAATGAACACTGAAGCTTTCTTT.

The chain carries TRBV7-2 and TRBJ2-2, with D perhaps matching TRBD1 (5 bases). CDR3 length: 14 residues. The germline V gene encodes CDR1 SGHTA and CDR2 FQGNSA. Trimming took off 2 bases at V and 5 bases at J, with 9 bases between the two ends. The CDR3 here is CASSLQGRTGELFF. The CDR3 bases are TGTGCCAGCAGCTTACAGGGAAGGACCGGGGAGCTGTTTTTT.

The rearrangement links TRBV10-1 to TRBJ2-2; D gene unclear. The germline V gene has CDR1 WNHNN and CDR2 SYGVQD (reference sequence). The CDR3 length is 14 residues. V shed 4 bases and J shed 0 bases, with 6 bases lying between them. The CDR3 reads CASSGSANTGELFF. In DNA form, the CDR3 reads TGCGCCAGCAGTGGCAGCGCGAACACCGGGGAGCTGTTTTTT.

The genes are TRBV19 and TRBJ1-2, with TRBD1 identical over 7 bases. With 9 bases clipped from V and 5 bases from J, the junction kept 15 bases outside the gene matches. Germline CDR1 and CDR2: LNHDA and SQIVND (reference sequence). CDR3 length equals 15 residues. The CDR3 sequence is CASTGSRDRAYGYTF. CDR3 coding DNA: TGTGCCAGCACCGGATCTAGAGACAGGGCTTATGGCTACACCTTC.

In DNA, the CDR3 is TGTGCCAGCAGCCCCCGGAGGGCTAGCGGTAGCACAGATACGCAGTATTTT. Residues: CASSPRRASGSTDTQYF. J is TRBJ2-3 and V is TRBV7-8; 7 bases fit TRBD2. Germline CDR1 and CDR2: SGHVS and FQNEAQ. The CDR3 length is 17 residues. V gave up 5 bases and J gave up 0 bases; unmatched junction bases: 11.

CDR3: CASSILVKEGSEKLFF. The DNA of the CDR3 is TGTGCCAGTAGTATCCTGGTTAAGGAGGGCTCCGAAAAACTGTTTTTT. The chain links TRBV19 to TRBJ1-4, with D unresolved. Trimming removed 3 bases at V and 8 bases at J, with 19 bases between. The CDR3 has 16 residues. Germline CDR1 and CDR2: LNHDA and SQIVND (reference sequence).

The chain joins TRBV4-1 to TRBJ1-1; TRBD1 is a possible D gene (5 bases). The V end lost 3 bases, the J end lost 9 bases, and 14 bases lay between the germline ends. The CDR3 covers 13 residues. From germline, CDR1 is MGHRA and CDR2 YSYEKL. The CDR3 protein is CASSHLGLPKAFF. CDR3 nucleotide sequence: TGCGCCAGCAGCCACTTGGGACTCCCCAAAGCTTTCTTT.

CDR3 protein: CASSPSGGAAEAFF. The CDR3 DNA reads TGTGCCAGCTCACCATCTGGAGGGGCCGCTGAAGCTTTCTTT. The chain couples TRBV18 to TRBJ1-1; D may be TRBD1 (5 bases). V lost 2 bases and J lost 6, with 13 bases in between. Per the germline V gene, CDR1 is KGHSH and CDR2 is LQKENI. The CDR3 consists of 14 residues.

The CDR3 DNA follows: TGTGCCAGTAGTATGCGGGGGAGAGCTTTCTTT. Amino acid sequence: CASSMRGRAFF. This chain links TRBV19 with TRBJ1-1; perhaps TRBD1 as D (5 bases). The CDR3 is 11 amino acids. The germline gives CDR1 LNHDA, CDR2 SQIVND (reference sequence). Trimming removed 3 bases from V and 10 bases from J, with 9 bases in between.

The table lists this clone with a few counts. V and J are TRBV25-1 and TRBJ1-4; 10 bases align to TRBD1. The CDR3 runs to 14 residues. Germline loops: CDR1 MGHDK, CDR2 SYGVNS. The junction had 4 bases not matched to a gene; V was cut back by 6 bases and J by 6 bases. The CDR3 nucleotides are TGTGCCAGCAGGACAGGGGGCGGTTATGAAAAACTGTTTTTT. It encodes CASRTGGGYEKLFF.

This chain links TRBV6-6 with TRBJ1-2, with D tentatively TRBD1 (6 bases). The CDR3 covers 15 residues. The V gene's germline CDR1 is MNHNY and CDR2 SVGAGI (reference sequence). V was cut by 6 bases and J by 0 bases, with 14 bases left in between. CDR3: CASSIPGHPNYGYTF. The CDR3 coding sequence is TGTGCCAGCAGCATTCCGGGACACCCTAACTATGGCTACACCTTC.

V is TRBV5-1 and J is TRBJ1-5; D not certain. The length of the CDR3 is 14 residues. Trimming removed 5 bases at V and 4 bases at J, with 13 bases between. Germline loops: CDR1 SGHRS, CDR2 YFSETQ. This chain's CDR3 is CASRPGLLNQPQHF. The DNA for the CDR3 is TGCGCCAGCAGGCCCGGACTTCTGAATCAGCCCCAGCATTTT.

The CDR3 DNA reads TGCGCCAGCAGCTCGACTAAGGTGGTTAAGCAGTACGTC. This translates into CASSSTKVVKQYV. V gene TRBV5-1 combines with J gene TRBJ2-7; maybe TRBD2 (5 bases). Germline CDR1 SGHRS, CDR2 YFSETQ. V lost 3 bases and J lost 8, with 15 bases in between. The CDR3 consists of 13 residues.

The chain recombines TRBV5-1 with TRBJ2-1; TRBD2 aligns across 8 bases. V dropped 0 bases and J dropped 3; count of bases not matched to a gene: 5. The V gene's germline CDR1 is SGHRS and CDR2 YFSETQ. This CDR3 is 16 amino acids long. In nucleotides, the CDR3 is TGCGCCAGCAGCTTGGCCGGGGGGGCTAACTACAATGAGCAGTTCTTC. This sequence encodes CASSLAGGANYNEQFF. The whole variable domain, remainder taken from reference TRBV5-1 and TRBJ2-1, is KAGVTQTPRYLIKTRGQQVTLSCSPISGHRSVSWYQQTPGQGLQFLFEYFSETQRNKGNFPGRFSGRQFSNSRSEMNVSTLELGDSALYLCASSLAGGANYNEQFFGPGTRLTVL.

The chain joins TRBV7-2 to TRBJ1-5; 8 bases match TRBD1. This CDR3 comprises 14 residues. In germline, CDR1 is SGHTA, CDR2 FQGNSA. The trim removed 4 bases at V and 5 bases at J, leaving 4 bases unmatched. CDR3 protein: CASSWTGNDQPQHF. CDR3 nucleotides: TGTGCCAGCAGCTGGACAGGGAACGATCAGCCCCAGCATTTT.

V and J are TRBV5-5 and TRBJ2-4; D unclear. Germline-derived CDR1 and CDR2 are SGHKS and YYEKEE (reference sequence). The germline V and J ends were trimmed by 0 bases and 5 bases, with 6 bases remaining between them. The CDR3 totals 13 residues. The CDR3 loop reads CASSLGLENIQYF. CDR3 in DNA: TGTGCCAGCAGCTTGGGGCTCGAAAACATTCAGTACTTC.

CDR3 residues: CAIAQVLDSTDTQYF. CDR3 coding DNA: TGTGCCATCGCTCAAGTACTAGACAGCACAGATACGCAGTATTTT. This chain uses TRBV10-3 with TRBJ2-3, with TRBD2 as a possible D gene (5 bases). Germline lookup yields CDR1 ENHRY and CDR2 SYGVKD. Trimming pared 8 bases from V and 0 bases from J, leaving 15 bases between. The CDR3 is 15 residues long.